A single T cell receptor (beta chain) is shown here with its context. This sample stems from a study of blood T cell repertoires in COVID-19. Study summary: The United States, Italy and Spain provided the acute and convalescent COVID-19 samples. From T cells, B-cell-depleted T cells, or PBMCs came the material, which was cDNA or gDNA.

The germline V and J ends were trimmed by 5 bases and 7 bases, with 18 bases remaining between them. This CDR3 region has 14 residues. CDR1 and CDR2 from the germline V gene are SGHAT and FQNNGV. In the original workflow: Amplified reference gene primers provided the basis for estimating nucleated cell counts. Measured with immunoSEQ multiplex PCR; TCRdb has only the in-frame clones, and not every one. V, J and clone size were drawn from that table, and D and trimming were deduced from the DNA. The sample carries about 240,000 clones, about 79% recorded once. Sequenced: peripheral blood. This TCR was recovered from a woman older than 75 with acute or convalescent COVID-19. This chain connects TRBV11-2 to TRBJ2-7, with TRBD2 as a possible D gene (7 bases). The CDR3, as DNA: TGTGCCAGCAGCCTAGGGGGAGGGCTGGGGGAGCAGTACTTC. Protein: CASSLGGGLGEQYF.